This entry is about one T cell receptor beta chain. The source of the sample is a study of blood T cell repertoires in COVID-19. Source study methods: Amplification of reference gene primers was used by the study to estimate nucleated cell counts. The data were produced by immunoSEQ multiplex PCR, yet TCRdb's version contains in-frame clones alone and is incomplete. Clone size and V and J calls were adopted from that table, with D and trimming inferred from the DNA. The table records about 200,000 clones, roughly 89% of them present only once. There are 17 residues in the CDR3. This sequence joins TRBV21-1 and TRBJ2-5; whether TRBD2, the table's D call, matches the DNA was not checked. TRBV21-1 is a known pseudogene. Input material: PBMCs or T cells enriched from blood (not recorded which). This TCR derives from a young woman with acute COVID-19. The CDR3 region is CASSKARLWRVQETQYF. The CDR3 region has the DNA TGTGCCAGCAGCAAAGCGCGCTTATGGAGGGTTCAAGAGACCCAGTACTTC.